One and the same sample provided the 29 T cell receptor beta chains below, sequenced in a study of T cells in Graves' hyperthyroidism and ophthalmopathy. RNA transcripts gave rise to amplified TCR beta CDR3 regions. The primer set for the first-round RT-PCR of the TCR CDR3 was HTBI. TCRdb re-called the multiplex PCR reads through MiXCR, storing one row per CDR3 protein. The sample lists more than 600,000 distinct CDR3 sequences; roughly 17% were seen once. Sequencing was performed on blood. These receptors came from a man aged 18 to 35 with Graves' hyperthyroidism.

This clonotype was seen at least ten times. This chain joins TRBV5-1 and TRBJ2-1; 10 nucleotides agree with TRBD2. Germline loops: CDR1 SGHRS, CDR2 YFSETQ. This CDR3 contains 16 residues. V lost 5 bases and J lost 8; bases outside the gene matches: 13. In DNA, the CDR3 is TGCGCCAGCAGTCCCGGGACTAGCGCTCGAGGGGATGAGCAGTTCTTC. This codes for CASSPGTSARGDEQFF.

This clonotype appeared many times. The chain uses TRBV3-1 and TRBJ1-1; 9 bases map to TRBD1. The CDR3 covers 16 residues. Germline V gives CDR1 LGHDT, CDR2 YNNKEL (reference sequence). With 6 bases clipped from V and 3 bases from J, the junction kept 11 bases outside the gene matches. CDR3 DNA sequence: TGTGCCAGCAGTCGACCGGGACAGGGCACTTACACTGAAGCTTTCTTT. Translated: CASSRPGQGTYTEAFF. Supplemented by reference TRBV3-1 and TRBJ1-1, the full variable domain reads DTAVSQTPKYLVTQMGNDKSIKCEQNLGHDTMYWYKQDSKKFLKIMFSYNNKELIINETVPNRFSPKSPDKAHLNLHINSLELGDSAVYFCASSRPGQGTYTEAFFGQGTRLTVV.

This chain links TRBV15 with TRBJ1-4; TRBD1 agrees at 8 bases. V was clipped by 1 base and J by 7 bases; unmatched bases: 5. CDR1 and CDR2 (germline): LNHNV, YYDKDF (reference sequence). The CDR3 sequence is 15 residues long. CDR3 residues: CATSRVGTGVEKLFF. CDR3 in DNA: TGTGCCACCAGCAGAGTTGGGACAGGTGTTGAAAAACTGTTTTTT.

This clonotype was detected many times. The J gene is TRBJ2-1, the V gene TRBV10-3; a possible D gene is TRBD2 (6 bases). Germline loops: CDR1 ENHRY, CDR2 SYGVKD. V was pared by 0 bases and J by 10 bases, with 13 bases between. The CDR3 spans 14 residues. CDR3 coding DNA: TGTGCCATCAGTGAGTCGGCTAGCGCGCAAGAGCAGTTCTTC. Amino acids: CAISESASAQEQFF.

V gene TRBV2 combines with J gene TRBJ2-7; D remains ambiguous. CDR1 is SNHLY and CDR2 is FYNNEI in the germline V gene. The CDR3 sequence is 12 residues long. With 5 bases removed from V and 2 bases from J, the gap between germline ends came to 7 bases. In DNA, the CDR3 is TGTGCCAGCAGTTACGACCCCTACGAGCAGTACTTC. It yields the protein CASSYDPYEQYF.

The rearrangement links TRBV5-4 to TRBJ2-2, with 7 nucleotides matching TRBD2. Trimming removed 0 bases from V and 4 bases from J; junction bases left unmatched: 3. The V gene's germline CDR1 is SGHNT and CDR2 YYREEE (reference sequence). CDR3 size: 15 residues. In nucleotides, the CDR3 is TGTGCCAGCAGCTTGGAGACTAGCTTCACCGGGGAGCTGTTTTTT. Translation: CASSLETSFTGELFF.

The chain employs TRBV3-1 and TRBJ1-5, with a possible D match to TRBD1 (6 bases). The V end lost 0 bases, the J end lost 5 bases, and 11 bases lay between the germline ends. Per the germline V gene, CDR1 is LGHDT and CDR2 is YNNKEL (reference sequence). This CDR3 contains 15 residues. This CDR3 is CASSQESGHHQPQHF. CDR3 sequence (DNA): TGTGCCAGCAGCCAAGAGTCGGGACATCATCAGCCCCAGCATTTT.

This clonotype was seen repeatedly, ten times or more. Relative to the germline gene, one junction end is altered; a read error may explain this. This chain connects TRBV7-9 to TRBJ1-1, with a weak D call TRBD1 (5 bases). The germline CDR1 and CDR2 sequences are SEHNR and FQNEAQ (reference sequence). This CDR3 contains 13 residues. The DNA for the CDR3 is TGTGCCAGCAGTTTAGATGGGGGCACTGAAGCTTTCTTT. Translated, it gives CASSLDGGTEAFF. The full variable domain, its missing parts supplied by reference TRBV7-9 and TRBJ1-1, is DTGVSQNPRHKITKRGQNVTFRCDPISEHNRLYWYRQTLGQGPEFLTYFQNEAQLEKSRLLSDRFSAERPKGSFSTLEIQRTEQGDSAMYLCASSLDGGTEAFFGQGTRLTVV.

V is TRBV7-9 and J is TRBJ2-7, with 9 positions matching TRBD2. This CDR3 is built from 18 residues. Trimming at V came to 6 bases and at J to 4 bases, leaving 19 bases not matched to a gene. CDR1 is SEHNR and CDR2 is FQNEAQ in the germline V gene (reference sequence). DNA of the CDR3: TGTGCCAGCAGGGGGCAGGGATTAGCGGGAGATCGACTGTACGAGCAGTACTTC. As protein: CASRGQGLAGDRLYEQYF.

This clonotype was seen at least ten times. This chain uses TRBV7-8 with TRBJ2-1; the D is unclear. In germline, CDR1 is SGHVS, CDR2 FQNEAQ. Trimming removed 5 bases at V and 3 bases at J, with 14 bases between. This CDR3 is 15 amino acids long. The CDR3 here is CASSPDQVGYNEQFF. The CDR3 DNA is TGTGCCAGCAGCCCAGATCAGGTTGGCTACAATGAGCAGTTCTTC.

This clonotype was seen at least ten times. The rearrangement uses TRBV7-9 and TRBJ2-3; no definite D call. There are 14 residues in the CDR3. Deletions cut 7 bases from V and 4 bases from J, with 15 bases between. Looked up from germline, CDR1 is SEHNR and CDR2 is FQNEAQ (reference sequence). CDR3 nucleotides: TGTGCCAGCACCCCCCTTTCGGCCCCAGATACGCAGTATTTT. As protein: CASTPLSAPDTQYF.

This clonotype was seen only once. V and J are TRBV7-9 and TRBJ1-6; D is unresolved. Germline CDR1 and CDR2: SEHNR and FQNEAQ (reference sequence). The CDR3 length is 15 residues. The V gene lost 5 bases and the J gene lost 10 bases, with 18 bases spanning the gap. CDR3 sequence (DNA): TGTGCCAGCAGCAAGGGCCTGTTTAGTCTGTCACCCCTCCACTTT. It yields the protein CASSKGLFSLSPLHF.

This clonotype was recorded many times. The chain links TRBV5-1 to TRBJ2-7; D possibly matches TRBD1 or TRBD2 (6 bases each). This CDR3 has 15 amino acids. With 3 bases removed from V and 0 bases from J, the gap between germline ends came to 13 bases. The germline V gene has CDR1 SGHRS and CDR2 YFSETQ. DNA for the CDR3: TGCGCCAGCAGCTGGGGGGCGTCCCGCTCCTACGAGCAGTACTTC. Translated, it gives CASSWGASRSYEQYF.

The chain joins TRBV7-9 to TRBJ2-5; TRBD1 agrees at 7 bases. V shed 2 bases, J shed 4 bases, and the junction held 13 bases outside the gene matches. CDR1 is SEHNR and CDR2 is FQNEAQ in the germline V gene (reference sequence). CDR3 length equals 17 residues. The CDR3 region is CASSLPRDRETGETQYF. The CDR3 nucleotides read TGTGCCAGCAGCTTACCCCGTGACAGGGAAACAGGAGAGACCCAGTACTTC.

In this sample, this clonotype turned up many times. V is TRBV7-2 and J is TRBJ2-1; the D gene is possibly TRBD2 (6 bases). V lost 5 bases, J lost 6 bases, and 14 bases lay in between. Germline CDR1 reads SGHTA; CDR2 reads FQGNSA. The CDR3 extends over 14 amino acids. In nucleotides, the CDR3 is TGTGCCAGCAGCCGTCCCGGGACTCTCAATGAGCAGTTCTTC. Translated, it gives CASSRPGTLNEQFF.

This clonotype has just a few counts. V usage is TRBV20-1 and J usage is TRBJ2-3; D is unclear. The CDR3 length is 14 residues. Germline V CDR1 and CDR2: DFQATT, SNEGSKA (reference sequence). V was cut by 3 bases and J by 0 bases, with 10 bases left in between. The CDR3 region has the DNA TGCAGTGCTAGTCCACTCCCAAGCACAGATACGCAGTATTTT. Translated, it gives CSASPLPSTDTQYF.

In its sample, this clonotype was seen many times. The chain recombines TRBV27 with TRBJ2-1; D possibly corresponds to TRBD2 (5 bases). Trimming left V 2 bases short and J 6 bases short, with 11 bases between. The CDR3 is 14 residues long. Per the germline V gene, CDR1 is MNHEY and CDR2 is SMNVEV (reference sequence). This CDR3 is CASSLGGRPNEQFF. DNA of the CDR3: TGTGCCAGCAGTTTAGGCGGGCGGCCCAATGAGCAGTTCTTC.

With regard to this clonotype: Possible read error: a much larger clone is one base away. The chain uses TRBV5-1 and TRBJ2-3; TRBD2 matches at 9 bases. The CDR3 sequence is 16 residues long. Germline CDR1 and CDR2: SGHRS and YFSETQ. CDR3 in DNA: TGCGCCAGCAGCCCTCCCGGGGTAGCGGGAGTGGATACGCAGTGTTTT. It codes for CASSPPGVAGVDTQCF.

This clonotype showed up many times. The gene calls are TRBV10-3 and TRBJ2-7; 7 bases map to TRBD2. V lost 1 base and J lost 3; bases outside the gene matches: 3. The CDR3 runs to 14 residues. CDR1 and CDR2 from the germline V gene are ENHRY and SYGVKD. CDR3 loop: CAISELRGNYEQYF. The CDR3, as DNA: TGTGCCATCAGTGAGTTGCGGGGGAACTACGAGCAGTACTTC.

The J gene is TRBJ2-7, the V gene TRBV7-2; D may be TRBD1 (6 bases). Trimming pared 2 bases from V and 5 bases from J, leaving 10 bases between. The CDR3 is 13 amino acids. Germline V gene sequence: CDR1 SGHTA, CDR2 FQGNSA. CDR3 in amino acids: CASSLYRVDEQYF. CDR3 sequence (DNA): TGTGCCAGCAGCTTATACAGGGTGGACGAGCAGTACTTC. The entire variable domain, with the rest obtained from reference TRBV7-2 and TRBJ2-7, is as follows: GAGVSQSPSNKVTEKGKDVELRCDPISGHTALYWYRQSLGQGLEFLIYFQGNSAPDKSGLPSDRFSAERTGGSVSTLTIQRTQQEDSAVYLCASSLYRVDEQYFGPGTRLTVT.

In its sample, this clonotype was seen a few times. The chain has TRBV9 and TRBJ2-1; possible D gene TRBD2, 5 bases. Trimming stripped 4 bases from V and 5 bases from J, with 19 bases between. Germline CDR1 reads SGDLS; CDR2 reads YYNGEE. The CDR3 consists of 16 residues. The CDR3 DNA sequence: TGTGCCAGCAGCCCGGCCGGGGTCCAGGAAGACAATGAGCAGTTCTTC. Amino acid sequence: CASSPAGVQEDNEQFF.

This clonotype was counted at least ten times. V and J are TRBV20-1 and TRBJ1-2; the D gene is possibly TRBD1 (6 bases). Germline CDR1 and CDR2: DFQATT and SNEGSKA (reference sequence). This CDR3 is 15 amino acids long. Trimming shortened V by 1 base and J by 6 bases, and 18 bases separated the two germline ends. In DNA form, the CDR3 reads TGCAGTGCTAGAGTTCCGAGGGGGACTAAGGATGGCTACACCTTC. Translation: CSARVPRGTKDGYTF.

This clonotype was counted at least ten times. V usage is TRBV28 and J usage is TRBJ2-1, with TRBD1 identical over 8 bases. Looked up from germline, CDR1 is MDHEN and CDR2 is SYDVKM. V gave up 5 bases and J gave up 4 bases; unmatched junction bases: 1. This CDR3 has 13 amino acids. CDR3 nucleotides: TGTGCCAGCAGTACAGGGGGGTACAATGAGCAGTTCTTC. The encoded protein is CASSTGGYNEQFF.

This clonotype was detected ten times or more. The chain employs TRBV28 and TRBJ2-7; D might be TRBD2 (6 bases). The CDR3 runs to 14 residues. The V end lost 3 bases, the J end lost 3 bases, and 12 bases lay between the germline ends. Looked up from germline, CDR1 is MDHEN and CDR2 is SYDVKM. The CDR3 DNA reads TGTGCCAGCAGTTTGAATAGGGGACTCTACGAGCAGTACTTC. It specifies CASSLNRGLYEQYF.

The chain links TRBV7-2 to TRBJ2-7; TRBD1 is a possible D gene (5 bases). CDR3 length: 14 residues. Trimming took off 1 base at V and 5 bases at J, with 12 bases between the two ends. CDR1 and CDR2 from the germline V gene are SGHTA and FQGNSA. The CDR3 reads CASSLVQGRHEQYF. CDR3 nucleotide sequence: TGTGCCAGCAGCTTAGTCCAGGGTCGACACGAGCAGTACTTC. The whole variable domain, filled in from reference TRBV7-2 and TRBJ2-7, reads GAGVSQSPSNKVTEKGKDVELRCDPISGHTALYWYRQSLGQGLEFLIYFQGNSAPDKSGLPSDRFSAERTGGSVSTLTIQRTQQEDSAVYLCASSLVQGRHEQYFGPGTRLTVT.

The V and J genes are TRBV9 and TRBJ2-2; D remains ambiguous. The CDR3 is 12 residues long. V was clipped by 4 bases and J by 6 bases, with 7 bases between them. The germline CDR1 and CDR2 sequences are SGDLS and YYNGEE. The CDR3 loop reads CASSKRAGELFF. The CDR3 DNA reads TGTGCCAGCAGCAAAAGGGCCGGGGAGCTGTTTTTT.

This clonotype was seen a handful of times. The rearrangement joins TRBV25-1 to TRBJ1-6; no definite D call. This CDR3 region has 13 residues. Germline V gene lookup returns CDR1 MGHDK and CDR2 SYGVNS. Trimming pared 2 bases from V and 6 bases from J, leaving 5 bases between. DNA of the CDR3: TGTGCCAGCAGTGAACAGCCTAATTCACCCCTCCACTTT. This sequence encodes CASSEQPNSPLHF.

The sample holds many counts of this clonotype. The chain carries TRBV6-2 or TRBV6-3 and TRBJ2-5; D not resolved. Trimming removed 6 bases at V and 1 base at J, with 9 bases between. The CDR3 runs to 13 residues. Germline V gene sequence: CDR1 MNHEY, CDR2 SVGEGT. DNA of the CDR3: TGTGCCAGCAGCTCCATGGCCCAAGAGACCCAGTACTTC. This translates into CASSSMAQETQYF.

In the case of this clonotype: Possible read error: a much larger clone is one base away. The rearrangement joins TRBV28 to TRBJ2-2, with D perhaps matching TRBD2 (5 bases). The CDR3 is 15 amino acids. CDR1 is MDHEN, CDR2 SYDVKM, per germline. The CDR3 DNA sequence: TGTGCCAGCAGTTCGGTGACTCTGAACACCGGGGAGCCGTTTTTT. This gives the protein CASSSVTLNTGEPFF.